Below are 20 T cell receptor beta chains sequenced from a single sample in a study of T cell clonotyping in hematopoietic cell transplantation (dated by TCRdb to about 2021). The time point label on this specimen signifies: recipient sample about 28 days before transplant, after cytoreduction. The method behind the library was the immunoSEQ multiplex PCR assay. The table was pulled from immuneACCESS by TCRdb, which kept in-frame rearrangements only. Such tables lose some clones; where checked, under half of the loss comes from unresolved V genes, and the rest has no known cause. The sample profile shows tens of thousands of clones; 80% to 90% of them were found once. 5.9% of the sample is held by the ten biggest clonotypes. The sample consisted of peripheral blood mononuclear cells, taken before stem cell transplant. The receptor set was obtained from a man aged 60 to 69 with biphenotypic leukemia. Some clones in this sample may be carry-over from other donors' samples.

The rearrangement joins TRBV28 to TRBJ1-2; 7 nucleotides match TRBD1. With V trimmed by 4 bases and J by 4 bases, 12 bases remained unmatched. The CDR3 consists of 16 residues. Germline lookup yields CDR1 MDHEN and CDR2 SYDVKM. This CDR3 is CASSSAGLQGSYGYTF. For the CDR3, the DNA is TGTGCCAGCAGTTCCGCGGGATTACAGGGGTCCTATGGCTACACCTTC.

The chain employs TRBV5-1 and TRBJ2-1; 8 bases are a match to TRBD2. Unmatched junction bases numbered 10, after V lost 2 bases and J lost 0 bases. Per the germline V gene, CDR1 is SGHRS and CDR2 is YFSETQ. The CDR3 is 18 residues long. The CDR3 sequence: CASSFASSGRSSYNEQFF. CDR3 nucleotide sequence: TGCGCCAGCAGCTTCGCTTCTAGCGGGCGTAGCTCCTACAATGAGCAGTTCTTC.

CDR3 loop: CASSFLLGTGAKTEAFF. In DNA, the CDR3 is TGTGCCAGCAGTTTTTTACTCGGGACAGGGGCAAAGACTGAAGCTTTCTTT. The gene calls are TRBV11-3 and TRBJ1-1; 10 bases agree with TRBD1. The CDR3 is 17 residues long. The J segment lost 5 bases and the V segment lost 6 bases, leaving 15 bases of the junction unmatched. Germline V gene lookup returns CDR1 SGHNT and CDR2 YENEEA.

CDR3 in amino acids: CASETGVGEKLFF. CDR3 DNA: TGTGCCAGTGAGACAGGGGTGGGAGAAAAACTGTTTTTT. The chain is built from TRBV6-6 and TRBJ1-4, with 8 bases fitting TRBD1. J lost 8 bases, V lost 9 bases, and 8 bases had no gene match. The CDR3 covers 13 residues. Germline CDR1 is MNHNY and CDR2 is SVGAGI (reference sequence).

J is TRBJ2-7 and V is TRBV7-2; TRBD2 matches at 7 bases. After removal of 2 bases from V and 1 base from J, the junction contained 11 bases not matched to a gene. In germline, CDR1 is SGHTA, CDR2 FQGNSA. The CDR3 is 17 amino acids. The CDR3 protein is CASSLRTGGETSYEQYF. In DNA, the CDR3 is TGTGCCAGCAGCTTAAGGACTGGGGGGGAGACTTCCTACGAGCAGTACTTC.

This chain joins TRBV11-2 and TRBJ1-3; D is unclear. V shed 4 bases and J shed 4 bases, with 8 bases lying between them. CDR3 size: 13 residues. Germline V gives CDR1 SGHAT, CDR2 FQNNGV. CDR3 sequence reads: CASSSNRGNTIYF. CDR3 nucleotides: TGTGCCAGCAGCTCTAACCGCGGAAACACCATATATTTT.

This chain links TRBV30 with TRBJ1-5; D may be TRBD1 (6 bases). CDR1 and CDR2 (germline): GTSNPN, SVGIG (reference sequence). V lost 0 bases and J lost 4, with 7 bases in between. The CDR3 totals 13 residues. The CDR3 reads CAWSVQGNQPQHF. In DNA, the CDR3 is TGTGCCTGGAGTGTACAGGGAAATCAGCCCCAGCATTTT.

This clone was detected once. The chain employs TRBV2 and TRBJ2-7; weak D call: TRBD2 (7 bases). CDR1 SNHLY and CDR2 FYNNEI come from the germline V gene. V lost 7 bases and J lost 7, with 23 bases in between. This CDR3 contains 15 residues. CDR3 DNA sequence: TGTGCCAGCAAAAGGGATTGGGGGGGCTCATCGGAGCAGTACTTC. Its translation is CASKRDWGGSSEQYF.

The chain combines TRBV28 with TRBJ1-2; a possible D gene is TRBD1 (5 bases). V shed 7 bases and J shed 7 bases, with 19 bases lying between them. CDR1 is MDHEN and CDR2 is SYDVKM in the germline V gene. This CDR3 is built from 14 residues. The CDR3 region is CASTPVMRDAGYTF. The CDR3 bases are TGTGCCAGCACCCCGGTAATGCGGGACGCTGGCTACACCTTC.

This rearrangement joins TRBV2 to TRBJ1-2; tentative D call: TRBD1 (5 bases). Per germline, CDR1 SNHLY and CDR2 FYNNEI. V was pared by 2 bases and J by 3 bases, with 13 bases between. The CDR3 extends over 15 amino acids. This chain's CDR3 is CASSEKTAWHYGYTF. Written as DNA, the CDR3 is TGTGCCAGCAGTGAAAAGACAGCCTGGCACTATGGCTACACCTTC.

The CDR3 DNA reads TGTGCCAGCAGTTTAGAGGGGGGCACAGATACGCAGTATTTT. Translation gives CASSLEGGTDTQYF. The chain carries TRBV28 and TRBJ2-3; D might be TRBD1 (6 bases). With 2 bases removed from V and 1 base from J, the gap between germline ends came to 7 bases. Germline CDR1 MDHEN, CDR2 SYDVKM. The CDR3 covers 14 residues.

This CDR3 reads CASSLEIPTDTQYF. CDR3 DNA sequence: TGTGCCAGCAGCCTAGAAATACCCACAGATACGCAGTATTTT. The rearrangement uses TRBV5-6 and TRBJ2-3; no definite D call. V was clipped by 4 bases and J by 2 bases, with 11 bases between them. The CDR3 contains 14 residues. The germline V gene encodes CDR1 SGHDT and CDR2 YYEEEE.

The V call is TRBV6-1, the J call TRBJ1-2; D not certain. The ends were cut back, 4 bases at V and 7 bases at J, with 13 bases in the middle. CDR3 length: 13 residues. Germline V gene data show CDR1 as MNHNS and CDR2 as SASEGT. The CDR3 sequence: CASSVVGLGGYTF. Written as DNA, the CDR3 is TGTGCCAGCAGTGTTGTGGGGTTGGGTGGCTACACCTTC.

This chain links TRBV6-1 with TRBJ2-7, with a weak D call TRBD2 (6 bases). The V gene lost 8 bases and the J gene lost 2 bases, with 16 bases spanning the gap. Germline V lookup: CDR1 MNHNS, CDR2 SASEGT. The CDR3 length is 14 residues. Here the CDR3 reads CASGEVGRPYEQYF. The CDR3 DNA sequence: TGTGCCAGCGGGGAGGTCGGGCGACCCTACGAGCAGTACTTC.

The CDR3 nucleotides read TGTGCCAGTAGTATAGTGGACAGGGGACCCTACGAGCAGTACTTC. It specifies CASSIVDRGPYEQYF. The chain carries TRBV19 and TRBJ2-7, with 9 bases matching TRBD1. The length of the CDR3 is 15 residues. Germline V lookup: CDR1 LNHDA, CDR2 SQIVND (reference sequence). J lost 2 bases, V lost 1 base, and 3 bases had no gene match. Full variable domain (remainder filled in from reference TRBV19 and TRBJ2-7): DGGITQSPKYLFRKEGQNVTLSCEQNLNHDAMYWYRQDPGQGLRLIYYSQIVNDFQKGDIAEGYSVSREKKESFPLTVTSAQKNPTAFYLCASSIVDRGPYEQYFGPGTRLTVT.

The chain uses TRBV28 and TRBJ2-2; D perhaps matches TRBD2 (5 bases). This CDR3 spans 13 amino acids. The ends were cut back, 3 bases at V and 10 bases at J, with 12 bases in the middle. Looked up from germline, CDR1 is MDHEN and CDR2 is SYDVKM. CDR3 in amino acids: CASSFGLTLELFF. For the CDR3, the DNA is TGTGCCAGCAGTTTCGGACTCACTTTGGAGCTGTTTTTT.

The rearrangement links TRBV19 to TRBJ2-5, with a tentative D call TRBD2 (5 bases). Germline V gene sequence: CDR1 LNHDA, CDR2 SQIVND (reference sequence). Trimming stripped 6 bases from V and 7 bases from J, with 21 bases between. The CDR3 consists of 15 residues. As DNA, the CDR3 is TGTGCCAGTAGCCAGCCGGCCGAAGTGAGGGCGACCCAGTACTTC. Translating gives CASSQPAEVRATQYF.

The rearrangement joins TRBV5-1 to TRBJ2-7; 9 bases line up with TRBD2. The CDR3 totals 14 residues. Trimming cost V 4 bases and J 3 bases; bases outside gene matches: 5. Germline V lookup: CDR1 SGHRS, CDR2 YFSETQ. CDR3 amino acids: CASSISGSDYEQYF. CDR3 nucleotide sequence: TGCGCCAGCAGCATTAGCGGGAGTGACTACGAGCAGTACTTC.

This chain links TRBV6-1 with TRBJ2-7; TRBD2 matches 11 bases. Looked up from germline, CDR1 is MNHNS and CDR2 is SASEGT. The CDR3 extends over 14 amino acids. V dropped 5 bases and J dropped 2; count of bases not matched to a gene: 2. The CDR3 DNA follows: TGTGCCAGCAGTCCGACTAGCGGGACCTACGAGCAGTACTTC. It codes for CASSPTSGTYEQYF.

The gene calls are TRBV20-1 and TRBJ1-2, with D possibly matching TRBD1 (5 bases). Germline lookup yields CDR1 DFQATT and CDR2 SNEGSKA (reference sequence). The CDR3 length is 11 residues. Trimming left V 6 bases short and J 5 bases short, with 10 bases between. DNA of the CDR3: TGCAGTGCGGGGCCCGCTTATGGCTACACCTTC. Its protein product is CSAGPAYGYTF.